The TCR beta chain described here comes from a study of shared T cell receptors in the human thymus. Germline CDR1 reads SGHNT; CDR2 reads YENEEA. The ends were cut back, 5 bases at V and 3 bases at J, with 18 bases in the middle. The CDR3 is 16 amino acids. TCRdb's table, derived via immunoSEQ multiplex PCR, lists solely in-frame clones and lacks some. Of hundreds of thousands of clones listed, approximately 95% were seen once; the top ten hold around 0.018%. The sequence was collected from a human donor. The chain combines TRBV11-3 with TRBJ2-3; D is possibly TRBD2 (6 bases). Sequencing input: thymocytes. In DNA, the CDR3 is TGTGCCAGCAGCCCCGGCTGGCGGGAATGGACAGATACGCAGTATTTT. This codes for CASSPGWREWTDTQYF.